The 29 T cell receptor beta chains in this list originate from one sample, sequenced in a study of control samples from healthy donors and cancer patients. Method: immunoSEQ multiplex PCR; TCRdb's copy keeps in-frame clones and lacks some. Here the sample spans some 120,000 clones, more than 85% being singletons. Input material: blood. The receptors originated from a man between 18 and 35 years old in good health.

This sequence joins TRBV5-4 and TRBJ1-1, with D perhaps matching TRBD1 (5 bases). Per germline, CDR1 SGHNT and CDR2 YYREEE (reference sequence). The CDR3 is 16 residues long. The V gene lost 3 bases and the J gene lost 4 bases, with 19 bases spanning the gap. CDR3 sequence reads: CASSSPGLEGSTEAFF. The CDR3 nucleotides read TGTGCCAGCAGCTCTCCCGGACTGGAGGGGAGCACTGAAGCTTTCTTT.

The V and J genes are TRBV7-9 and TRBJ1-2; TRBD1 aligns across 7 bases. Germline V gene sequence: CDR1 SEHNR, CDR2 FQNEAQ (reference sequence). This CDR3 region has 15 residues. V was clipped by 7 bases and J by 4 bases; unmatched bases: 12. CDR3 coding DNA: TGTGCCAGCACCGAACTAACAGGGGAGACCTATGGCTACACCTTC. Translating gives CASTELTGETYGYTF.

V is TRBV5-1 and J is TRBJ2-7; 8 nucleotides agree with TRBD1. The CDR3 is 15 residues long. CDR1 and CDR2 (germline): SGHRS, YFSETQ. V lost 4 bases and J lost 2; bases outside the gene matches: 8. CDR3 coding DNA: TGCGCCAGCAGCCCTGGGACAGGAGAAGCCTACGAGCAGTACTTC. Protein: CASSPGTGEAYEQYF.

The gene calls are TRBV30 and TRBJ1-2; tentative D call: TRBD1 (5 bases). Trimming took 1 base from V and 5 from J, leaving 14 bases between them. CDR1 GTSNPN and CDR2 SVGIG come from the germline V gene (reference sequence). This CDR3 is 14 amino acids long. In DNA form, the CDR3 reads TGTGCCTGGAGTGCTCCGGGGCTAGGGTATGGCTACACCTTC. Protein sequence: CAWSAPGLGYGYTF.

The genes are TRBV2 and TRBJ1-2; 9 bases map to TRBD1. CDR3 length: 12 amino acids. Trimming took 6 bases from V and 14 from J; bases not matched to a gene: 10. Germline values: CDR1 SNHLY, CDR2 FYNNEI. In nucleotides, the CDR3 is TGTGCCAGCAGCCATAGGGACAGGGTTTGGACCTTC. It is translated as CASSHRDRVWTF.

This chain links TRBV6-6 with TRBJ2-1, with D possibly TRBD2 on 7 matching bases. The germline V gene has CDR1 MNHNY and CDR2 SVGAGI (reference sequence). V was cut by 5 bases and J by 6 bases, with 20 bases left in between. This CDR3 comprises 16 residues. This CDR3 reads CASSLPMRGGGNEQFF. The DNA for the CDR3 is TGTGCCAGCAGTCTCCCAATGCGGGGAGGGGGCAATGAGCAGTTCTTC.

The chain carries TRBV30 and TRBJ1-1; 7 nucleotides match TRBD1. Trimming cost V 2 bases and J 4 bases; bases outside gene matches: 10. The CDR3 is made up of 15 amino acids. Germline V CDR1 and CDR2: GTSNPN, SVGIG (reference sequence). The CDR3 reads CAWSPEGARPTEAFF. The CDR3 nucleotides are TGTGCCTGGAGTCCGGAGGGGGCGCGGCCCACTGAAGCTTTCTTT. Full variable domain (rest looked up from reference TRBV30 and TRBJ1-1): SQTIHQWPATLVQPVGSPLSLECTVEGTSNPNLYWYRQAAGRGLQLLFYSVGIGQISSEVPQNLSASRPQDRQFILSSKKLLLSDSGFYLCAWSPEGARPTEAFFGQGTRLTVV.

CDR3 protein: CASSFSTGVILEQYF. The CDR3 coding sequence is TGCGCCAGCAGCTTCTCGACAGGGGTAATTTTGGAGCAGTACTTC. This chain joins TRBV5-1 and TRBJ2-7; 8 positions agree with TRBD1. The J segment lost 7 bases and the V segment lost 2 bases, leaving 11 bases of the junction unmatched. Germline lookup yields CDR1 SGHRS and CDR2 YFSETQ. This CDR3 is built from 15 residues.

The V gene is TRBV3-1 (or the pseudogene TRBV3-2), the J gene TRBJ2-3, with TRBD2 identical over 15 bases. V lost 4 bases to trimming and J lost 6 bases; unmatched junction nucleotides: 5. This CDR3 spans 16 amino acids. Germline assignment: CDR1 LGHDT and CDR2 YNNKEL (reference sequence). CDR3 nucleotide sequence: TGTGCCAGCAGCCGGACTAGCGGGGGGGCTGGGGATACGCAGTATTTT. It is translated as CASSRTSGGAGDTQYF.

The V gene is TRBV3-1 (or the pseudogene TRBV3-2), the J gene TRBJ2-5, with 10 bases that match TRBD2. This CDR3 is built from 16 residues. After removal of 0 bases from V and 3 bases from J, the junction contained 4 bases not matched to a gene. CDR1 and CDR2 from the germline V gene are LGHDT and YNNKEL (reference sequence). The CDR3 sequence is CASSQDEAGGEETQYF. CDR3 nucleotides: TGTGCCAGCAGCCAAGATGAAGCGGGGGGGGAAGAGACCCAGTACTTC.

This chain links TRBV10-3 with TRBJ1-1; tentative D call: TRBD1 (6 bases). Germline CDR1 is ENHRY and CDR2 is SYGVKD. Deletions cut 3 bases from V and 6 bases from J, with 11 bases between. This CDR3 has 13 residues. CDR3 in DNA: TGTGCCATCAGTGAAACAGGGTCCCCTGAAGCTTTCTTT. It is translated as CAISETGSPEAFF.

In regard to this clone: This CDR3 is also generated by other DNA sequences in the sample. V is TRBV5-1 and J is TRBJ2-5; D is possibly TRBD2 (5 bases). Germline CDR1 reads SGHRS; CDR2 reads YFSETQ. The CDR3 is made up of 13 amino acids. With 1 base removed from V and 2 bases from J, the gap between germline ends came to 6 bases. CDR3 loop: CASSLRGQETQYF. CDR3 DNA sequence: TGCGCCAGCAGCTTGAGAGGGCAAGAGACCCAGTACTTC.

This chain links TRBV2 with TRBJ1-2; unclear D gene. Germline-derived CDR1 and CDR2 are SNHLY and FYNNEI. This CDR3 has 15 amino acids. Trimming removed 3 bases at V and 4 bases at J, with 15 bases between. CDR3 protein: CASSDNRAPAYGYTF. As DNA, the CDR3 is TGTGCCAGCAGTGACAATAGGGCCCCGGCCTATGGCTACACCTTC.

For the CDR3, the DNA is TGTGCCAGCAGTGAATTGAAGGGGACGAACACCGGGGAGCTGTTTTTT. Protein: CASSELKGTNTGELFF. The rearrangement uses TRBV25-1 and TRBJ2-2; D may be TRBD1 (5 bases). Germline CDR1 is MGHDK and CDR2 is SYGVNS. This CDR3 is 16 amino acids long. The germline V and J ends were trimmed by 1 base and 0 bases, with 9 bases remaining between them.

V and J are TRBV14 and TRBJ2-3; 9 bases map to TRBD1. V lost 4 bases to trimming and J lost 2 bases; unmatched junction nucleotides: 1. Germline CDR1 and CDR2: SGHDN and FVKESK. CDR3 length: 14 residues. The CDR3 here is CASSRDRATDTQYF. The CDR3 bases are TGTGCCAGCAGCCGGGACAGGGCCACAGATACGCAGTATTTT.

The sample holds one count of this clone. J is TRBJ1-2 and V is TRBV4-1, with D tentatively TRBD1 (5 bases). This CDR3 has 14 residues. Germline V lookup: CDR1 MGHRA, CDR2 YSYEKL. V was trimmed by 4 bases and J by 7 bases, leaving 16 bases between them. The CDR3 DNA reads TGCGCCAGCAGCCTACACGGGACGGACCTTGGCTACACCTTC. It translates to CASSLHGTDLGYTF.

This chain links TRBV6-5 with TRBJ1-1; a weak D match, TRBD1 (5 bases). Trimming pared 6 bases from V and 9 bases from J, leaving 17 bases between. CDR3 length: 13 amino acids. Looked up from germline, CDR1 is MNHEY and CDR2 is SVGAGI. The CDR3 coding sequence is TGTGCCAGCAGCCCAACCGGGACCCTCCAAGCTTTCTTT. Translated, it gives CASSPTGTLQAFF.

The chain recombines TRBV5-6 with TRBJ1-6, with D hard to call. The germline V and J ends were trimmed by 6 bases and 6 bases, with 25 bases remaining between them. This CDR3 comprises 18 residues. Looked up from germline, CDR1 is SGHDT and CDR2 is YYEEEE. The CDR3 bases are TGTGCCAGCAAAAGCGAGAAGAGGTCTCCGAGATTTAATTCACCCCTCCACTTT. This gives the protein CASKSEKRSPRFNSPLHF.

A single count supports this clone. The V and J genes are TRBV5-1 and TRBJ2-1; the D is unclear. With 0 bases removed from V and 1 base from J, the gap between germline ends came to 5 bases. Germline V gene lookup returns CDR1 SGHRS and CDR2 YFSETQ. The CDR3 consists of 14 residues. The DNA of the CDR3 is TGCGCCAGCAGCTTGGCACAGTCCTACAATGAGCAGTTCTTC. Its protein product is CASSLAQSYNEQFF.

The CDR3 bases are TGTGCCAGCAGACCCGCCGGGACCCTTGAGGCTTTCTTT. Its translation: CASRPAGTLEAFF. This chain uses TRBV12-3 or TRBV12-4 with TRBJ1-1; D may be TRBD1 (5 bases). V was cut by 6 bases and J by 11 bases, with 19 bases left in between. This CDR3 spans 13 amino acids.

DNA for the CDR3: TGTGCCAGCAGCGAGACACCAGTGAGGCGCACTGAAGCTTTCTTT. Its translation: CASSETPVRRTEAFF. V gene TRBV6-6 combines with J gene TRBJ1-1; D unclear. Trimming removed 6 bases at V and 4 bases at J, with 18 bases between. The CDR3 covers 15 residues. Germline assignment: CDR1 MNHNY and CDR2 SVGAGI (reference sequence).

The chain has TRBV18 and TRBJ2-3, with D unclear. Trimming pared 2 bases from V and 1 base from J, leaving 4 bases between. The CDR3 sequence is 13 residues long. From germline, CDR1 is KGHSH and CDR2 LQKENI. CDR3 bases: TGTGCCAGCTCACCAACGGGCACAGATACGCAGTATTTT. As protein: CASSPTGTDTQYF.

This chain connects TRBV2 to TRBJ2-3, with TRBD2 matching over 9 bases. V trimming: 7 bases; J trimming: 6 bases; junction bases outside the gene matches: 11. The CDR3 runs 15 residues. Germline CDR1 and CDR2: SNHLY and FYNNEI. Written as DNA, the CDR3 is TGTGCCAGCATTTCGCTGGGCGGGGGGGCGGATACGCAGTATTTT. Translated: CASISLGGGADTQYF. Full variable domain (rest looked up from reference TRBV2 and TRBJ2-3): EPEVTQTPSHQVTQMGQEVILRCVPISNHLYFYWYRQILGQKVEFLVSFYNNEISEKSEIFDDQFSVERPDGSNFTLKIRSTKLEDSAMYFCASISLGGGADTQYFGPGTRLTVL.

The chain recombines TRBV5-1 with TRBJ2-3, with D hard to call. Germline V CDR1 and CDR2: SGHRS, YFSETQ. Trimming took 1 base from V and 2 from J, leaving 5 bases between them. The CDR3 has 13 residues. The CDR3 region has the DNA TGCGCCAGCAGCTTGCTTCCCACAGATACGCAGTATTTT. Translating it yields CASSLLPTDTQYF.

This chain uses TRBV19 with TRBJ1-5, with D possibly matching TRBD1 (5 bases). Looked up from germline, CDR1 is LNHDA and CDR2 is SQIVND (reference sequence). The CDR3 spans 19 residues. Trimming cost V 1 base and J 7 bases, with 26 bases left between them. The CDR3 sequence: CASSIAGWTEGPGDQPQHF. For the CDR3, the DNA is TGTGCCAGTAGTATAGCGGGTTGGACGGAGGGGCCGGGGGACCAGCCCCAGCATTTT.

The chain carries TRBV3-1 (or the pseudogene TRBV3-2) and TRBJ1-4; maybe TRBD1 (5 bases). This CDR3 has 13 residues. V lost 5 bases and J lost 8, with 12 bases in between. The germline V gene has CDR1 LGHDT and CDR2 YNNKEL (reference sequence). The CDR3 sequence: CASSSVEGEKLFF. For the CDR3, the DNA is TGTGCCAGCAGCTCCGTCGAGGGGGAAAAACTGTTTTTT.

The gene calls are TRBV7-9 and TRBJ1-2; D remains unclear. V lost 3 bases, J lost 6 bases, and 11 bases lay in between. Germline V lookup: CDR1 SEHNR, CDR2 FQNEAQ (reference sequence). The CDR3 sequence is 13 residues long. The CDR3: CASSLEERDGYTF. The DNA of the CDR3 is TGTGCCAGCAGCTTGGAGGAGAGGGATGGCTACACCTTC.

The chain couples TRBV18 to TRBJ1-3; possible D gene TRBD1, 5 bases. Germline CDR1 KGHSH, CDR2 LQKENI. Trimming removed 3 bases at V and 2 bases at J, with 8 bases between. The CDR3 has 14 amino acids. This CDR3 is CASSPEGTGNTIYF. The DNA of the CDR3 is TGTGCCAGCTCACCGGAGGGGACTGGAAACACCATATATTTT.

V gene TRBV5-4 combines with J gene TRBJ1-4; D is uncertain. Trimming took 1 base from V and 0 from J, leaving 13 bases between them. CDR1 is SGHNT, CDR2 YYREEE, per germline (reference sequence). The CDR3 has 17 residues. CDR3 loop: CASSLTVSRSTNEKLFF. In nucleotides, the CDR3 is TGTGCCAGCAGCTTGACCGTCAGTAGATCAACTAATGAAAAACTGTTTTTT.